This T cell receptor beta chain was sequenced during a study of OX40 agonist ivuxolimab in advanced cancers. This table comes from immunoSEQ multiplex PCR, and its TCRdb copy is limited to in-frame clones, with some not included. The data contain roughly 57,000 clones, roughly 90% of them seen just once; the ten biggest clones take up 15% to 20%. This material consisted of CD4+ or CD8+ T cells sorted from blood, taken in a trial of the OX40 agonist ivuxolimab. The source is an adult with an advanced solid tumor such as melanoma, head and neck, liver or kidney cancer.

In DNA form, the CDR3 reads TGTGCCAGCAGCGTATACCGACAGGGCACAGATACGCAGTATTTT. Translation gives CASSVYRQGTDTQYF. This sequence joins TRBV11-2 and TRBJ2-3; a possible D gene is TRBD1 (6 bases). Per the germline V gene, CDR1 is SGHAT and CDR2 is FQNNGV. This CDR3 region has 15 residues. The V gene lost 5 bases and the J gene lost 1 base, with 13 bases spanning the gap. The full variable domain, rest sourced from reference TRBV11-2 and TRBJ2-3, is EAGVAQSPRYKIIEKRQSVAFWCNPISGHATLYWYQQILGQGPKLLIQFQNNGVVDDSQLPKDRFSAERLKGVDSTLKIQPAKLEDSAVYLCASSVYRQGTDTQYFGPGTRLTVL.